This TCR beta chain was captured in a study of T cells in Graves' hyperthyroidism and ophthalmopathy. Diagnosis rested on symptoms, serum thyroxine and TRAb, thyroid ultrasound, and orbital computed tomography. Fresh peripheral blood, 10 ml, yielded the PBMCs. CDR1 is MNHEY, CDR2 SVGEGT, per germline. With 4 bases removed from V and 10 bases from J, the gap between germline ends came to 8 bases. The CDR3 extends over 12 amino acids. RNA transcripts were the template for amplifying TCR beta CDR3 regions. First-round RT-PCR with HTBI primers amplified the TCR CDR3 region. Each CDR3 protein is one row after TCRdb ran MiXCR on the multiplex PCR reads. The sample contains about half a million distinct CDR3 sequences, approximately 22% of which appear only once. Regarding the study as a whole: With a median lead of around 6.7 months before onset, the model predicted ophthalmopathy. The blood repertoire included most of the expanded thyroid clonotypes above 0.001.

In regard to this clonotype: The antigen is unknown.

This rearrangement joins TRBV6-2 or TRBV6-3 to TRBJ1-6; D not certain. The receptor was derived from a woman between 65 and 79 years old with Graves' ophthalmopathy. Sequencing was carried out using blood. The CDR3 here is CASSFWPSPLHF. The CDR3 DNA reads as TGTGCCAGCAGTTTCTGGCCCTCACCCCTCCACTTT.